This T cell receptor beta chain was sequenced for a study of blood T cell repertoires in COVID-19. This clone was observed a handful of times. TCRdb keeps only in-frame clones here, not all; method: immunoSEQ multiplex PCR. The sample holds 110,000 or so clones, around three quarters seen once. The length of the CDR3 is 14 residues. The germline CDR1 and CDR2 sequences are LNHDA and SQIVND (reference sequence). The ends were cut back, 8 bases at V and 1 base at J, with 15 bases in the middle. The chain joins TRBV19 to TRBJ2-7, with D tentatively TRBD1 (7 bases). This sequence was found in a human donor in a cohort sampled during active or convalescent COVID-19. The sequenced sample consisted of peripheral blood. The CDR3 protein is CASGGTALSYEQYF. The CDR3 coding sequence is TGTGCCAGTGGAGGGACAGCACTATCCTACGAGCAGTACTTC.